Sequencing of this T cell receptor beta chain was carried out in a study of blood T cell repertoires in COVID-19. Study-level information: Sites in the United States, Italy and Spain provided acute and convalescent COVID-19 samples. Sample material is recorded as cDNA or gDNA derived from T cells, B-cell-depleted T cells, or PBMCs.

Germline values: CDR1 SGHTA, CDR2 FQGNSA. V lost 5 bases to trimming and J lost 1 base, with 14 bases between them. This CDR3 contains 15 residues. Per the original methods: Counts of nucleated cells, estimated from reference gene primer amplification, were obtained. Clones were sequenced by immunoSEQ multiplex PCR, and TCRdb holds only the in-frame ones, with some missing. The V and J calls and clone size come from that table; D and trimming were worked out from the DNA. Here the sample spans about 55,000 clones, over 65% being singletons. This clone was observed a few times. Enrolment of Seattle patients took place during active infection, and they were followed longitudinally.

The material sequenced was peripheral blood. The chain combines TRBV7-2 with TRBJ1-2; D is ambiguous. The TCR comes from a man older than 75 with COVID-19, enrolled during active disease. The CDR3 protein is CASSPPRGNNYGYTF. In nucleotides, the CDR3 is TGTGCCAGCAGCCCACCCCGGGGTAATAACTATGGCTACACCTTC.